Sequencing of this T cell receptor beta chain was carried out in a study of neurological immune-mediated disorders. Germline CDR1 MNHEY, CDR2 SVGEGT. The CDR3 contains 14 residues. Trimming left V 0 bases short and J 7 bases short, with 12 bases between. The sample holds many counts of this clonotype. Synthesis of cDNA was carried out by template-switch 5'RACE. The reaction used 10-nucleotide random UMIs. A single record per CDR3 protein comes from TCRdb applying MiXCR to the 5' RACE reads. This table has about 35,000 distinct CDR3 sequences, 3% to 4.5% appearing once. The receptor was derived from a man aged 25 to 45 with multiple sclerosis. The source material was PBMCs. The V gene is TRBV6-2 or TRBV6-3, the J gene TRBJ1-2; no reliable D call. CDR3 in amino acids: CASSYSGEQSGYTF. The CDR3 DNA sequence: TGTGCCAGCAGTTACTCTGGGGAGCAGAGTGGCTACACCTTC.